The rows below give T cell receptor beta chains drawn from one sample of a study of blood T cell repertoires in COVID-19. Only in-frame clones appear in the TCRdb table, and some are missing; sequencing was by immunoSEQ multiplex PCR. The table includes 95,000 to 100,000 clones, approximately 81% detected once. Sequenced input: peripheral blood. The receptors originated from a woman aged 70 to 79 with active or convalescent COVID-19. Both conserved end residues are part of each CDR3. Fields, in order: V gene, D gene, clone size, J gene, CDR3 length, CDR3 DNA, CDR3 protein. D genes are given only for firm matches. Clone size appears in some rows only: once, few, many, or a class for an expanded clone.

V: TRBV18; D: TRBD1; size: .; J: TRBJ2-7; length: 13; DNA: TGTGCCAGCTCTCCTCAGGGGGCCTACGAGCAGTACTTC; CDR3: CASSPQGAYEQYF
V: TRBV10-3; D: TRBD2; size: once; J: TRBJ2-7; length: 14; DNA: TGTGCCATCAGACCGGGACTAGGCCCTTACGAGCAGTACTTC; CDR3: CAIRPGLGPYEQYF
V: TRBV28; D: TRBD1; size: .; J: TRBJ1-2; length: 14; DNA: TGTGCCAGCAGTCTACCGACAGGGACCTATGGCTACACCTTC; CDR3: CASSLPTGTYGYTF
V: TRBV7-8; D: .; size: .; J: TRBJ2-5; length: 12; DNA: TGTGCCAGCAGCTTAGTCCGGGAGACCCAGTACTTC; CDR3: CASSLVRETQYF
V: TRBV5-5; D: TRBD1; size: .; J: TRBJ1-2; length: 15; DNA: TGTGCCAGCAGCTCTACAGGGGGCTCTAACTATGGCTACACCTTC; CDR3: CASSSTGGSNYGYTF
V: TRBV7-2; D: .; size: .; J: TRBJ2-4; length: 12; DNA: TGTGCCAGCAGCTCGGGGAAAAACATTCAGTACTTC; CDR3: CASSSGKNIQYF
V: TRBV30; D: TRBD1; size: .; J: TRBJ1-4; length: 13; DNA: TGTGCCTCTGGACAGGGACCGAGTGAAAAACTGTTTTTT; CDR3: CASGQGPSEKLFF
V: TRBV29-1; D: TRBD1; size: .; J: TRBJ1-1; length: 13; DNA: TGCAGCGTAAGTCAGGGGGCTGACACTGAAGCTTTCTTT; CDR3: CSVSQGADTEAFF
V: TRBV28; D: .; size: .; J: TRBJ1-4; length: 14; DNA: TGTGCCAGCAGTTCGGTGCAGGGGAGTGAAAAACTGTTTTTT; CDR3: CASSSVQGSEKLFF
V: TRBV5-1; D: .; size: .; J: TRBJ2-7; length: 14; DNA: TGCGCCAGCAGCTTGGAAGCGGACTCCTACGAGCAGTACTTC; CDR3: CASSLEADSYEQYF
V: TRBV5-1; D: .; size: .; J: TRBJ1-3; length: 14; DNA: TGCGCCAGCAGCTACAGGCCCTCTGGAAACACCATATATTTT; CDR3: CASSYRPSGNTIYF
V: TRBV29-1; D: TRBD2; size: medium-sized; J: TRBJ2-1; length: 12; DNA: TGCAGCCTAACGACTAGCGGAAATGAGCAGTTCTTC; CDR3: CSLTTSGNEQFF
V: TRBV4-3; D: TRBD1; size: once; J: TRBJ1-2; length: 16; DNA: TGCGCCAGCAGCCAAGATTGGGCAGGGGGCGCCTATGGCTACACCTTC; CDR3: CASSQDWAGGAYGYTF
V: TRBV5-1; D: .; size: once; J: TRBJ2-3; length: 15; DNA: TGCGCCAGCAGCTTGTGGGGGGGCGGTGAAGATACGCAGTATTTT; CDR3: CASSLWGGGEDTQYF
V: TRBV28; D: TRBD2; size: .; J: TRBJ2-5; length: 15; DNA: TGTGCCAGCAGTTCACTAGCGGGGGGCCCGGAGACCCAGTACTTC; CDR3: CASSSLAGGPETQYF
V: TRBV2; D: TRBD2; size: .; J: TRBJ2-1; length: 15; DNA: TGTGCCAGCAGTGAAAATAGCGGGGGGGCCGATGAGCAGTTCTTC; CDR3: CASSENSGGADEQFF
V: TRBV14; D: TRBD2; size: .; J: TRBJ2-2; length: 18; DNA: TGTGCCAGCAGCCAAGCTCCAACGGCGGCTAGCGGGGCCGGGGAGCTGTTTTTT; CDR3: CASSQAPTAASGAGELFF
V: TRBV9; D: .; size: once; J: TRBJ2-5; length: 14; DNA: TGTGCCAGCAGCGTAGGACAGTTCGGAGAGACCCAGTACTTC; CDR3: CASSVGQFGETQYF
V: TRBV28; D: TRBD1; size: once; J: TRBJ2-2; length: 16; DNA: TGTGCCAGCAGAAGGCGAGGGGGCGCAAGCACCGGGGAGCTGTTTTTT; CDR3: CASRRRGGASTGELFF
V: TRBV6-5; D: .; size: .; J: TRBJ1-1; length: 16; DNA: TGTGCCAGCAGTTCGACAGGTAAATTGGGGAACACTGAAGCTTTCTTT; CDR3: CASSSTGKLGNTEAFF
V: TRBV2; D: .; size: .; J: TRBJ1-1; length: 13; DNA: TGTGCCAGCAGAGAGCAGGTGAACACTGAAGCTTTCTTT; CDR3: CASREQVNTEAFF
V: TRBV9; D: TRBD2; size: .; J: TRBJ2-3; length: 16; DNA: TGTGCCAGCAGCGTAGCTGAGGGACTAGCGCAAGATACGCAGTATTTT; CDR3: CASSVAEGLAQDTQYF
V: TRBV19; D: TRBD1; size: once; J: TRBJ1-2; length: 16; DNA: TGTGCCAGTAGTATGGAGGGACAGACACTTAACTATGGCTACACCTTC; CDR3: CASSMEGQTLNYGYTF
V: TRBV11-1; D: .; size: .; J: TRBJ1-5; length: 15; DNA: TGTGCCAGCAGCTTAAATACAGGCAGCAATCAGCCCCAGCATTTT; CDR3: CASSLNTGSNQPQHF
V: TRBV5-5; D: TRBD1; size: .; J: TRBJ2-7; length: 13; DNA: TGTGCCAGCAGCGTCGGGACAGGGAACGAGCAGTACTTC; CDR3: CASSVGTGNEQYF
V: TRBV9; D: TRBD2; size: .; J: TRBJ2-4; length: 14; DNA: TGTGCCAGCAGCGTAGCGGGGGAGGGGAACATTCAGTACTTC; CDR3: CASSVAGEGNIQYF
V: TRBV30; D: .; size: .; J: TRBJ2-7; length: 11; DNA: TGTGCCTGGACAGGGCTTGGCGAGCAGTACTTC; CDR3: CAWTGLGEQYF
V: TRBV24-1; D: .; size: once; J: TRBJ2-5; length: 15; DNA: TGTGCCACCGGGTCAGGGCAACCCCCACAAGAGACCCAGTACTTC; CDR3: CATGSGQPPQETQYF
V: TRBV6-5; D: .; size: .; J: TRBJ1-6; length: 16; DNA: TGTGCCAGCAGTTCGGGAATGGGGGGGCGTGGGTCACCCCTCCACTTT; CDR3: CASSSGMGGRGSPLHF
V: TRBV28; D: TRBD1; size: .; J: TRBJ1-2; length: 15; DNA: TGTGCCAGCAGCCCAGACCCGACAGGGACCTATGGCTACACCTTC; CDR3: CASSPDPTGTYGYTF
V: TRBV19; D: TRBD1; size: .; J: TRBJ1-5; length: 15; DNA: TGTGCCAGCCTAAACACAGGGGAAGGCAATCAGCCCCAGCATTTT; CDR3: CASLNTGEGNQPQHF
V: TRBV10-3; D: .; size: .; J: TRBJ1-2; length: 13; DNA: TGTGCCATCAGTGAGGGCAGGGACTATGGCTACACCTTC; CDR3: CAISEGRDYGYTF
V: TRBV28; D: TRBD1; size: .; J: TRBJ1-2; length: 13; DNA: TGTGCCAGCAGCCGGGACAGTATCGATGGCTACACCTTC; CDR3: CASSRDSIDGYTF
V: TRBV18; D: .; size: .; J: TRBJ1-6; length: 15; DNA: TGTGCCAGCTCACCTTATAGGGGTAAGGACTCACCCCTCCACTTT; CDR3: CASSPYRGKDSPLHF
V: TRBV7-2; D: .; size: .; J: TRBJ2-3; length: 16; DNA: TGTGCCAGCAGCTTAGGAGGCGGGTCACGCACAGATACGCAGTATTTT; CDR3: CASSLGGGSRTDTQYF
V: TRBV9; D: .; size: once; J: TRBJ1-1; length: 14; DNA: TGTGCCAGCAGCGTAGGCAGGGCGAACACTGAAGCTTTCTTT; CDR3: CASSVGRANTEAFF
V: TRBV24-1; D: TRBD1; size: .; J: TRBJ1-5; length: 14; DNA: TGTGCCACCAGTGATACAGGGGAAGGTCAGCCCCAGCATTTT; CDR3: CATSDTGEGQPQHF
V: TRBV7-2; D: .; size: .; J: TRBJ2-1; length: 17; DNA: TGTGCCAGCAGGGGGGCACGTGGGAACCTACCCTACAATGAGCAGTTCTTC; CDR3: CASRGARGNLPYNEQFF
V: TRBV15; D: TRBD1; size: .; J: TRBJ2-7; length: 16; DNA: TGTGCCACCAGCAGAGAACCGGGACAGGGTTCCTACGAGCAGTACTTC; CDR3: CATSREPGQGSYEQYF
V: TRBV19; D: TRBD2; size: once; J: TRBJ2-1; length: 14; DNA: TGTGCCAGTAGTCAGCCGGGACTAGAGATTGAGCAGTTCTTC; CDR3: CASSQPGLEIEQFF
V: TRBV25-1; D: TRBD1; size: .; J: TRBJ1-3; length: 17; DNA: TGTGCCAGCAGTGAAATAACAGGGGGGTCCTCTGGAAACACCATATATTTT; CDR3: CASSEITGGSSGNTIYF
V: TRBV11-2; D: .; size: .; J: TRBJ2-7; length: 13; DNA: TGTGCCAGCAGCTTGGGACTGCCCTACGAGCAGTACTTC; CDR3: CASSLGLPYEQYF
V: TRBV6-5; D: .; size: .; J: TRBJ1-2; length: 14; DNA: TGTGCCAGCAGTTCTTCCAAGGGGATCTATGGCTACACCTTC; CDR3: CASSSSKGIYGYTF
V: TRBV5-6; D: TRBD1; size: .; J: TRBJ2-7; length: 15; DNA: TGTGCCAGCAGCTTGGTAGGACAGGGGTTCGACGAGCAGTACTTC; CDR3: CASSLVGQGFDEQYF
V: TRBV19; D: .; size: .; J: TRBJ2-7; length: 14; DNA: TGTGCCAGTAGTATAGCTGGACTCGACTACGAGCAGTACTTC; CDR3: CASSIAGLDYEQYF
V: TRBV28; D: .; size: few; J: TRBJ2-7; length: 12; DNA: TGTGCCAGCAGTTCTAACCTGAACGAGCAGTACTTC; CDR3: CASSSNLNEQYF